Each of the 2 T cell receptor beta chains below was sequenced from the same sample in a study of shared clonotypes between healthy human individuals. The method was immunoSEQ multiplex PCR; TCRdb's version includes in-frame clones alone and lacks a portion of them. The sample lists hundreds of thousands of clones, less than 96% occurring once. Specimen: naive CD4+ T cells sorted from blood. Stated subset: CD45RA+ positively selected. The receptor source for this set is a young woman in good health.

J is TRBJ1-2 and V is TRBV5-5, with TRBD1 as a possible D gene (6 bases). Trimming cost V 1 base and J 3 bases, with 7 bases left between them. CDR1 is SGHKS and CDR2 is YYEKEE in the germline V gene (reference sequence). The CDR3 is made up of 13 amino acids. CDR3 DNA sequence: TGTGCCAGCAGCTTGAACAGGGACTATGGCTACACCTTC. Residues: CASSLNRDYGYTF.

J is TRBJ2-3 and V is TRBV4-1, with 10 bases aligning to TRBD2. Germline V lookup: CDR1 MGHRA, CDR2 YSYEKL. V was pared by 8 bases and J by 2 bases, with 10 bases of the junction left unmatched. This CDR3 has 16 residues. CDR3 region: CASQGLLAGATDTQYF. Written as DNA, the CDR3 is TGCGCCAGCCAAGGACTCCTAGCGGGGGCCACAGATACGCAGTATTTT.